This TCR beta chain comes out of a study of blood T cell repertoires in COVID-19. Study in general: The origin of the acute and convalescent COVID-19 samples was the United States, Italy and Spain.

The authors' processing: Estimation of nucleated cell counts relied on the amplification of reference gene primers. Profiling relied on immunoSEQ multiplex PCR, and the TCRdb table lists in-frame clones only, not all of them. From that table come the V and J calls and clone size; the DNA was used to work out D and trimming. The repertoire holds under 300,000 clones, 86% seen once, with about 12% in the top ten. The CDR3 runs to 16 residues. CDR1 and CDR2 (germline): MNHNY, SVGAGI (reference sequence). Trimming took off 2 bases at V and 1 base at J, with 14 bases between the two ends. The clonotype comes from a man of 80 years or more with acute or convalescent COVID-19. The chain links TRBV6-6 to TRBJ1-1; a weak D match, TRBD1 (5 bases). The sequenced sample was peripheral blood. The CDR3 region has the DNA TGTGCCAGCAGTTACACCCAGGACACAAGGAACACTGAAGCTTTCTTT. It codes for CASSYTQDTRNTEAFF.